The present entry profiles one T cell receptor (beta chain) with its context. Its antigen remains unknown. Germline V gene lookup returns CDR1 SNHLY and CDR2 FYNNEI. V was cut by 4 bases and J by 10 bases, with 11 bases left in between. The CDR3 runs 12 residues. The sample comes from a study of breast tumors, draining lymph nodes, adjacent tissues. Whole-study findings and limits: Compared with basal-like, luminal-like tumors shared significantly more repertoire with nontumor tissue. Tumor TCR diversity was below lymph nodes but above nontumor tissue.

Each CDR3 protein is one row after TCRdb ran MiXCR on the multiplex PCR reads. The sample holds 10,000 to 15,000 distinct CDR3 sequences, about three quarters seen once. The chain uses TRBV2 and TRBJ2-1, with no clear D. Sequencing input: tumor-adjacent breast tissue. This clonotype was sampled from a female donor with breast cancer. Some clones in this sample may be carry-over from other donors' samples. The DNA of the CDR3 is TGTGCCAGCAGTGCAGCCGTTGGGGAGCAGTTCTTC. The encoded protein is CASSAAVGEQFF.